Listed below are T cell receptor beta chains from one sample, sequenced in a study of OX40 agonist ivuxolimab in advanced cancers. Profiling relied on immunoSEQ multiplex PCR, and the TCRdb table lists in-frame clones only, not all of them. The repertoire holds tens of thousands of clones, around nine tenths seen once, with approximately 0.39% in the top ten. The source material was CD4+ or CD8+ T cells sorted from blood, sampled in a trial of the OX40 agonist ivuxolimab. Receptors originate from an adult with an advanced solid tumor such as melanoma, head and neck, liver or kidney cancer. Each CDR3 is given with its conserved first and last residue. The order of the fields is D gene, clone size, J gene, V gene, CDR3 protein, CDR3 DNA. A D gene is named only where the DNA matches it firmly. The listing skips clone size in some rows; elsewhere it reads once, few, many or a size class.

.,.,TRBJ2-1,TRBV2,CASSEDVSSYNEQFF,TGTGCCAGCAGTGAGGACGTCAGCTCCTACAATGAGCAGTTCTTC
.,.,TRBJ2-2,TRBV28,CASSLVGELFF,TGTGCCAGCAGTTTGGTTGGGGAGCTGTTTTTT
.,.,TRBJ1-1,TRBV2,CASSELQMNTEAFF,TGTGCCAGCAGTGAGCTCCAAATGAACACTGAAGCTTTCTTT
.,.,TRBJ1-1,TRBV19,CASSRPGTLAEAFF,TGTGCCAGTAGTAGACCAGGGACCCTGGCTGAAGCTTTCTTT
TRBD2,.,TRBJ2-2,TRBV28,CASMALAGHYGELFF,TGTGCCAGCATGGCCCTAGCGGGACACTACGGGGAGCTGTTTTTT
.,.,TRBJ1-2,TRBV6-1,CASSYGQFLYGYTF,TGTGCCAGCAGTTATGGACAGTTCCTCTATGGCTACACCTTC
.,few,TRBJ1-1,TRBV29-1,CSVGPAQQREAFF,TGCAGCGTTGGGCCGGCACAGCAGCGTGAAGCTTTCTTT
TRBD1,.,TRBJ2-7,TRBV7-9,CASSFAGTGPYEQYF,TGTGCCAGCAGCTTTGCCGGGACAGGGCCCTACGAGCAGTACTTC
.,.,TRBJ2-5,TRBV6-5,CASSYSPWTETQYF,TGTGCCAGCAGTTACTCCCCGTGGACGGAGACCCAGTACTTC
.,.,TRBJ2-2,TRBV5-4,CASHIGTLNTGELFF,TGTGCCAGCCACATCGGGACCCTCAACACCGGGGAGCTGTTTTTT
.,.,TRBJ2-1,TRBV28,CASSSSGTGISFNEQFF,TGTGCCAGCAGTTCCTCCGGGACGGGAATTTCTTTCAATGAGCAGTTCTTC
TRBD2,.,TRBJ2-2,TRBV5-6,CASSNLAGGITGELFF,TGTGCCAGCAGCAACCTAGCGGGAGGAATCACCGGGGAGCTGTTTTTT
TRBD2,.,TRBJ2-3,TRBV5-1,CASGPTLAGGPHLTDTQYF,TGCGCCAGCGGCCCCACTCTAGCGGGAGGGCCCCACCTAACAGATACGCAGTATTTT
.,.,TRBJ1-1,TRBV15,CATSRGGNRANTEAFF,TGTGCCACCAGCAGAGGGGGTAACAGAGCAAACACTGAAGCTTTCTTT
.,.,TRBJ1-5,TRBV28,CASSFSRDQPQHF,TGTGCCAGCAGTTTTTCCCGCGATCAGCCCCAGCATTTT
.,.,TRBJ2-3,TRBV10-1,CASSESGGATDTQYF,TGCGCCAGCAGTGAGTCGGGCGGCGCCACAGATACGCAGTATTTT
.,.,TRBJ1-1,TRBV6-4,CASSDPTIQGHTEAFF,TGTGCCAGCAGTGACCCAACTATACAGGGTCACACTGAAGCTTTCTTT